Following are 9 T cell receptor beta chains from one sample sequenced in a study of cytomegalovirus exposure and HLA in healthy donors. In the PCR, 60 Vbeta and 13 Jbeta primers were used. Assay used: immunoSEQ multiplex PCR; TCRdb lists only in-frame clones, some missing. The sample gives more than 110,000 clones, almost 80% of which show up once; roughly 0.87% is in the top ten. The sequenced sample consisted of PBMCs. These receptors came from a man younger than 35 in good health and CMV-seronegative.

This chain joins TRBV6-4 and TRBJ2-2; no firm D call. Trimming stripped 0 bases from V and 3 bases from J, with 5 bases between. This CDR3 comprises 14 residues. Germline V gives CDR1 MRHNA, CDR2 SNTAGT. CDR3 amino acids: CASSDSSDTGELFF. The CDR3 region has the DNA TGTGCCAGCAGTGACTCGTCTGACACCGGGGAGCTGTTTTTT.

This chain joins TRBV27 and TRBJ2-1, with 8 bases fitting TRBD1. The CDR3 is 13 residues long. Germline V gives CDR1 MNHEY, CDR2 SMNVEV (reference sequence). Losses at the gene ends were 4 bases for V and 5 bases for J; bases not matched to a gene: 1. The CDR3: CASSWTGHNEQFF. The CDR3 coding sequence is TGTGCCAGCAGTTGGACAGGGCACAATGAGCAGTTCTTC.

The chain joins TRBV7-2 to TRBJ1-5; D gene unclear. Trimming took 1 base from V and 4 from J, leaving 5 bases between them. This CDR3 has 13 residues. Germline V CDR1 and CDR2: SGHTA, FQGNSA. In DNA, the CDR3 is TGTGCCAGCAGCTTAGTACAGAATCAGCCCCAGCATTTT. This gives the protein CASSLVQNQPQHF.

J is TRBJ2-2 and V is TRBV7-6, with 7 bases lining up with TRBD1. The CDR3 is 13 residues long. Germline V gives CDR1 SGHVS, CDR2 FNYEAQ. The J segment lost 5 bases and the V segment lost 5 bases, leaving 2 bases of the junction unmatched. The CDR3 is CASSAGGTGELFF. The DNA of the CDR3 is TGTGCCAGCAGCGCAGGGGGAACCGGGGAGCTGTTTTTT.

The V gene is TRBV27, the J gene TRBJ1-2; D remains ambiguous. The ends were cut back, 4 bases at V and 7 bases at J, with 13 bases in the middle. CDR1 MNHEY and CDR2 SMNVEV come from the germline V gene (reference sequence). The CDR3 consists of 13 residues. The CDR3 coding sequence is TGTGCCAGCAGTTGGCAATCGGGGTGTGGCTACACCTTC. Translating it yields CASSWQSGCGYTF.

This chain joins TRBV4-1 and TRBJ1-1; unclear D gene. Germline values: CDR1 MGHRA, CDR2 YSYEKL. Trimming took 1 base from V and 8 from J, leaving 14 bases between them. The CDR3 is made up of 14 amino acids. The CDR3 DNA sequence: TGCGCCAGCAGCCAAGGGCCGAGTCGGGGAGAAGCTTTCTTT. This gives the protein CASSQGPSRGEAFF.

This rearrangement joins TRBV5-6 to TRBJ1-1; D is possibly TRBD1 (6 bases). Germline lookup yields CDR1 SGHDT and CDR2 YYEEEE. CDR3 length: 12 amino acids. V lost 6 bases and J 5 bases, leaving 11 bases between the germline ends. This CDR3 reads CASTLRGTEAFF. The CDR3 DNA reads TGTGCCAGCACCCTAAGGGGGACTGAAGCTTTCTTT.

This clone was detected once. V and J are TRBV11-2 and TRBJ2-5, with D tentatively TRBD2 (6 bases). The CDR3 totals 13 residues. Trimming removed 3 bases at V and 5 bases at J, with 10 bases between. Germline V gives CDR1 SGHAT, CDR2 FQNNGV. CDR3 residues: CASSFRRGETQYF. The CDR3 DNA reads TGTGCCAGCAGCTTTCGTCGGGGGGAGACCCAGTACTTC.

The V gene is TRBV27, the J gene TRBJ2-5; tentatively, D is TRBD1 (6 bases). The length of the CDR3 is 15 residues. Germline V CDR1 and CDR2: MNHEY, SMNVEV (reference sequence). Between the trimmed V and J ends, which lost 4 bases and 1 base, there was a span of 13 bases. The CDR3 loop is CASSSLGALQETQYF. The CDR3, as DNA: TGTGCCAGCAGTTCCTTGGGGGCCCTCCAAGAGACCCAGTACTTC.